This TCR beta chain was observed in a study of high-grade serous ovarian cancer treatment subgroups. Study-level information: On average, 14,192 reads and 7,494 unique TCR beta rearrangements were obtained per sample.

Germline CDR1 and CDR2: SNHLY and FYNNEI. This CDR3 has 13 amino acids. V was pared by 6 bases and J by 5 bases, with 13 bases between. Generated by immunoSEQ multiplex PCR, the TCRdb table keeps only in-frame clones and is missing some. The table lists 10,000 to 12,000 clones, roughly four fifths of them singletons. Tumor samples were obtained before definitive surgery or chemotherapy. A word on this clone: Antigen: not known.

Study-level points and caveats: Tumors within one patient showed repertoire similarity of 0.11 to 0.79.

The chain links TRBV2 to TRBJ1-1; D unresolved. The source is a human donor with high-grade serous ovarian cancer. The sequencing sample was made of tumor tissue. The CDR3 coding sequence is TGTGCCAGCAGGGTAAGGGTACGGACTGAAGCTTTCTTT. Translating it yields CASRVRVRTEAFF.